This T cell receptor beta chain derives from a study of cytomegalovirus exposure and HLA in healthy donors. Findings and caveats of the study: Despite most TCR sequences being rare, some public TCRs occurred in many donors. According to the study, around 150 TCR beta chains were cytomegalovirus-associated.

As to this clone: Its antigen remains unidentified.

TCRdb's table, derived via immunoSEQ multiplex PCR, lists solely in-frame clones and lacks some. The profile shows roughly 68,000 clones, over 90% of them singletons. The CDR3 runs to 18 residues. The V gene's germline CDR1 is MDHEN and CDR2 SYDVKM. The J segment lost 7 bases and the V segment lost 3 bases, leaving 9 bases of the junction unmatched. Sequenced input: PBMCs. The receptor was derived from a woman between 18 and 29 years old in good health and CMV-seropositive. The rearrangement uses TRBV28 and TRBJ2-1; the match to TRBD2 covers 16 bases. CDR3 sequence: CASSLTGLAGGFWNEQFF. CDR3 nucleotides: TGTGCCAGCAGTTTGACGGGACTAGCGGGAGGGTTCTGGAATGAGCAGTTCTTC.